This TCR beta chain was sequenced in a study of OX40 agonist ivuxolimab in advanced cancers. Study summary: A history of anti-PD-1, anti-PD-L1 or anti-CTLA-4 therapy was acceptable, and approximately 40% had some.

The protocol was immunoSEQ multiplex PCR, while the TCRdb copy is restricted to in-frame clones and leaves out a portion. This repertoire shows approximately 100,000 clones, about 90% found once; its top ten account for 0.79%. The CDR3 is made up of 13 amino acids. CDR1 is SGHRS, CDR2 YFSETQ, per germline. The ends were cut back, 0 bases at V and 3 bases at J, with 7 bases in the middle. Details on this clone: Its antigen is not identified.

Study findings and constraints: Expanded clones were, on average, more numerous in CD8+ T cells than in CD4+. Part of the nonresponder group also had normalized T-cell clonal expansion that was low.

The sample was CD4+ or CD8+ T cells sorted from blood, taken in a trial of the OX40 agonist ivuxolimab. The V gene is TRBV5-1, the J gene TRBJ2-7, with D uncertain. The origin of this receptor is an adult with an advanced solid tumor such as melanoma, head and neck, liver or kidney cancer. The CDR3 sequence: CASSLAPSYEQYF. CDR3 DNA: TGCGCCAGCAGCTTGGCGCCGAGCTACGAGCAGTACTTC.